There are many counts of the clone carrying this T cell receptor (beta chain). TCRdb reprocessed the RACE reads with MiXCR, giving one entry per CDR3 protein. The profile covers 95,000 or so distinct CDR3 sequences, with approximately 10% appearing a single time and 2.5% to 4% taken by the ten largest. Trimming stripped 0 bases from V and 3 bases from J, with 11 bases between. The CDR3 runs to 15 residues. Germline assignment: CDR1 ENHRY and CDR2 SYGVKD. This entry is derived from a study of human T cells and chemical hapten exposure. This sample's time point: patch test 2, 6 weeks after DPC sensitization. Treatment defined: therapeutic diphenylcyclopropenone sensitization with weekly scalp DPC.

Source: whole blood, taken in connection with sensitization to the hapten diphenylcyclopropenone (DPC). The chain couples TRBV10-3 to TRBJ2-5, with a tentative D call TRBD1 (6 bases). This TCR was recovered from a middle-aged woman with alopecia areata. Some clones in this sample may be carry-over from other donors' samples. Here the CDR3 DNA reads TGTGCCATCAGTGAGTCGGAGCCAGGGGAAGAGACCCAGTACTTC. As protein: CAISESEPGEETQYF.